The rows below give T cell receptor beta chains drawn from one sample of a study of blood T cell repertoires in COVID-19. Method: immunoSEQ multiplex PCR; TCRdb's copy keeps in-frame clones and lacks some. The sample yields about 55,000 clones, around 85% seen once. The sample was peripheral blood. These receptors were obtained from a human donor in a cohort sampled during active COVID-19. Both conserved end residues are part of each CDR3. A D gene is named only where the DNA matches it firmly. The listing skips clone size in some rows; elsewhere it reads once, few, many or a size class.

D gene,clone size,J gene,V gene,CDR3 protein,CDR3 DNA
-,-,TRBJ2-7,TRBV15,CATSILTSGTSYEQYF,TGTGCCACCAGCATATTGACTTCCGGGACTTCCTACGAGCAGTACTTC
-,-,TRBJ1-1,TRBV24-1,CATRSNTEAFF,TGTGCCACCCGTTCGAACACTGAAGCTTTCTTT
TRBD1,-,TRBJ1-4,TRBV5-8,CASSLTGVREKLFF,TGTGCCAGCAGCTTGACAGGGGTTAGGGAAAAACTGTTTTTT
-,once,TRBJ2-1,TRBV24-1,CATSDGGPKHYNEQFF,TGTGCCACCAGTGATGGAGGACCGAAGCACTACAATGAGCAGTTCTTC
TRBD2,once,TRBJ2-3,TRBV19,CASSVSSGLGTDTQYF,TGTGCCAGTAGTGTCTCTAGCGGGTTAGGCACAGATACGCAGTATTTT
TRBD2,few,TRBJ2-2,TRBV7-2,CASSSKAGGNTGELFF,TGTGCCAGCAGCTCCAAAGCGGGAGGGAACACCGGGGAGCTGTTTTTT
-,-,TRBJ1-3,TRBV19,CASSIEWPGNTIYF,TGTGCCAGTAGTATAGAATGGCCTGGAAACACCATATATTTT
-,-,TRBJ1-5,TRBV2,CASSLTRSGQPQHF,TGTGCCAGCAGCTTGACCCGGTCGGGACAGCCCCAGCATTTT
-,-,TRBJ1-6,TRBV7-8,CASSSLPGTPVSPLHF,TGTGCCAGCAGCTCCCTTCCGGGAACCCCCGTTTCACCCCTCCACTTT
TRBD1,-,TRBJ1-2,TRBV6-5,CASSWDSNYGYTF,TGTGCCAGCAGTTGGGACAGTAACTATGGCTACACCTTC
-,-,TRBJ1-6,TRBV4-2,CASSQDYSSYNSPLHF,TGTGCCAGCAGCCAAGATTACAGCTCCTATAATTCACCCCTCCACTTT
-,-,TRBJ2-2,TRBV6-5,CAALDTNTGELFF,TGTGCCGCCCTCGACACGAACACCGGGGAGCTGTTTTTT
-,-,TRBJ1-4,TRBV15,CATSGRGWGGKEKLFF,TGTGCCACCAGCGGACGTGGTTGGGGCGGCAAGGAAAAACTGTTTTTT
TRBD1,-,TRBJ2-1,TRBV28,CASSLTGASYNEQFF,TGTGCCAGCAGTTTGACAGGGGCGTCCTACAATGAGCAGTTCTTC
-,few,TRBJ2-1,TRBV5-1,CASSSRIGVDDEQFF,TGCGCCAGCAGCTCGAGGATAGGCGTCGATGATGAGCAGTTCTTC
-,-,TRBJ1-4,TRBV2,CASSEAGRHFEKLFF,TGTGCCAGCAGTGAAGCTGGGAGGCACTTTGAAAAACTGTTTTTT
-,-,TRBJ2-3,TRBV19,CASSIAPGFGGTQYF,TGTGCCAGTAGTATAGCACCGGGGTTCGGTGGTACGCAGTATTTT
-,-,TRBJ2-2,TRBV7-9,CASSLLGSTGELFF,TGTGCCAGCAGCTTACTGGGCAGCACCGGGGAGCTGTTTTTT
-,-,TRBJ1-1,TRBV3-1/TRBV3-2,CASSPASARTEAFF,TGTGCCAGCAGCCCGGCGAGCGCGAGGACTGAAGCTTTCTTT
-,-,TRBJ1-1,TRBV28,CASILGGNTEAFF,TGTGCCAGCATCCTAGGAGGGAACACTGAAGCTTTCTTT
TRBD2,-,TRBJ2-1,TRBV3-1/TRBV3-2,CASSLPLGGPKFF,TGTGCCAGCAGCCTCCCCCTGGGAGGGCCCAAGTTCTTC
-,-,TRBJ1-2,TRBV2,CASSDTATASNYGYTF,TGTGCCAGCAGTGATACCGCGACAGCCTCAAACTATGGCTACACCTTC
TRBD1,-,TRBJ1-4,TRBV6-5,CAIGQGPNEKLFF,TGTGCCATCGGACAGGGACCGAATGAAAAACTGTTTTTT
-,-,TRBJ2-7,TRBV13,CASSPRGPHEQYF,TGTGCCAGCAGCCCCAGGGGTCCCCACGAGCAGTACTTC
-,-,TRBJ1-1,TRBV7-9,CASSPSISNTEAFF,TGTGCCAGCAGCCCCTCTATTTCGAACACTGAAGCTTTCTTT
TRBD2,-,TRBJ2-2,TRBV11-2,CASSPQTSANTGELFF,TGTGCCAGCAGCCCCCAGACTAGCGCCAACACCGGGGAGCTGTTTTTT
-,-,TRBJ2-3,TRBV28,CASNWGGVPHTQYF,TGTGCCAGCAACTGGGGCGGGGTTCCTCATACGCAGTATTTT
TRBD2,-,TRBJ2-3,TRBV20-1,CSASPAGGLVDTQYF,TGCAGTGCGAGTCCAGCGGGAGGCTTGGTGGATACGCAGTATTTT
TRBD1,-,TRBJ2-7,TRBV4-1,CASSQGPGQGSYEQYF,TGCGCCAGCAGCCAAGGGCCGGGACAGGGAAGCTACGAGCAGTACTTC
TRBD1,-,TRBJ2-7,TRBV9,CASSGGQGSPYEQYF,TGTGCCAGCAGCGGAGGACAGGGAAGCCCCTACGAGCAGTACTTC
TRBD1,-,TRBJ1-1,TRBV27,CASSTRGQGRTEAFF,TGTGCCAGCAGCACGCGGGGACAGGGGCGTACTGAAGCTTTCTTT
-,-,TRBJ1-1,TRBV10-3,CAISPGVVAFF,TGTGCCATCAGCCCAGGGGTAGTCGCTTTCTTT
-,-,TRBJ2-2,TRBV5-5,CASRDGGSRSNTGELFF,TGTGCCAGCAGGGATGGGGGGTCGCGCTCGAACACCGGGGAGCTGTTTTTT
TRBD2,-,TRBJ2-7,TRBV6-5,CASSYSKLAGAYEQYF,TGTGCCAGCAGTTACTCGAAGCTAGCGGGAGCCTACGAGCAGTACTTC
-,-,TRBJ2-1,TRBV5-4,CASSTGGTVTPYNEQFF,TGTGCCAGCAGCACAGGAGGGACAGTAACTCCCTACAATGAGCAGTTCTTC
TRBD1,-,TRBJ2-1,TRBV7-9,CASSALPGQGPNEQFF,TGTGCCAGCAGCGCCCTACCGGGACAGGGGCCCAATGAGCAGTTCTTC
-,-,TRBJ2-5,TRBV10-1,CARGGETQYF,TGCGCCAGGGGGGGAGAGACCCAGTACTTC
TRBD1,-,TRBJ1-1,TRBV18,CASSVTGEGEAFF,TGTGCCAGCTCAGTGACAGGGGAGGGTGAAGCTTTCTTT
-,-,TRBJ2-7,TRBV7-9,CASSSTGTRRREQYF,TGTGCCAGCAGCTCGACCGGGACACGAAGAAGAGAGCAGTACTTC
TRBD1,-,TRBJ2-1,TRBV29-1,CSADPGQGYNEQFF,TGCAGCGCTGATCCGGGACAGGGATACAATGAGCAGTTCTTC
TRBD1,-,TRBJ1-5,TRBV15,CATSRRVNLQGIGQPQHF,TGTGCCACCAGCAGAAGAGTAAACCTACAGGGGATTGGGCAGCCCCAGCATTTT
-,few,TRBJ1-1,TRBV4-2,CASSYNNNAEAFF,TGTGCCAGCAGCTATAATAACAACGCTGAAGCTTTCTTT
-,-,TRBJ1-1,TRBV20-1,CSASRPGTEAFF,TGCAGTGCTAGTAGGCCGGGAACTGAAGCTTTCTTT
-,-,TRBJ2-1,TRBV9,CASSVVTEGEQFF,TGTGCCAGCAGCGTAGTAACCGAGGGTGAGCAGTTCTTC
-,once,TRBJ1-4,TRBV27,CASSLQGSNEKLFF,TGTGCCAGCAGTTTACAGGGCTCTAATGAAAAACTGTTTTTT
-,-,TRBJ1-2,TRBV25-1,CASSGPIFSRLGYTF,TGTGCCAGCAGTGGCCCGATCTTCTCGAGGCTTGGCTACACCTTC
-,-,TRBJ2-7,TRBV28,CATLGTPTYEQYF,TGTGCCACCCTAGGGACACCAACCTACGAGCAGTACTTC
-,-,TRBJ2-5,TRBV6-5,CASSYSTGRETQYF,TGTGCCAGCAGTTACTCCACAGGTAGAGAGACCCAGTACTTC
-,-,TRBJ2-5,TRBV3-1/TRBV3-2,CASSVTVQETQYF,TGTGCCAGCAGCGTTACGGTACAAGAGACCCAGTACTTC
TRBD1,-,TRBJ1-6,TRBV7-3,CASSSQGQGNSPLHF,TGTGCCAGCAGCTCCCAGGGACAGGGGAATTCACCCCTCCACTTT
TRBD1,-,TRBJ1-1,TRBV19,CASSPGQGATEAFF,TGTGCCAGTAGTCCAGGACAGGGGGCCACCGAAGCTTTCTTT
TRBD1,-,TRBJ2-1,TRBV5-1,CASSPGQGDNNEQFF,TGCGCCAGCAGCCCGGGACAGGGGGATAACAATGAGCAGTTCTTC